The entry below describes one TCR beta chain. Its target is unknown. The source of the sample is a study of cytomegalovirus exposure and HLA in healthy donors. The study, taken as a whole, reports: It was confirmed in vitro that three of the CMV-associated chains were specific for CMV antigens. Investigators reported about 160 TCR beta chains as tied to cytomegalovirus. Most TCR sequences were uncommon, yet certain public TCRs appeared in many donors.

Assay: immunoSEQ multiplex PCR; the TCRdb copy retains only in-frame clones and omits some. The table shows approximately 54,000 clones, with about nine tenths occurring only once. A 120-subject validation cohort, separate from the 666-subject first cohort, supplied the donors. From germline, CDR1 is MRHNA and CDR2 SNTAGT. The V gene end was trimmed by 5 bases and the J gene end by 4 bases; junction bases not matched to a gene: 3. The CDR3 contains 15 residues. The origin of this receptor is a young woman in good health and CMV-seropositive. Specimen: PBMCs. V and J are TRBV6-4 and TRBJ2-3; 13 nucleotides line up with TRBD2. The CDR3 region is CASSTSGGASDTQYF. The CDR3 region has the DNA TGTGCCAGCAGTACTAGCGGGGGGGCTTCAGATACGCAGTATTTT.